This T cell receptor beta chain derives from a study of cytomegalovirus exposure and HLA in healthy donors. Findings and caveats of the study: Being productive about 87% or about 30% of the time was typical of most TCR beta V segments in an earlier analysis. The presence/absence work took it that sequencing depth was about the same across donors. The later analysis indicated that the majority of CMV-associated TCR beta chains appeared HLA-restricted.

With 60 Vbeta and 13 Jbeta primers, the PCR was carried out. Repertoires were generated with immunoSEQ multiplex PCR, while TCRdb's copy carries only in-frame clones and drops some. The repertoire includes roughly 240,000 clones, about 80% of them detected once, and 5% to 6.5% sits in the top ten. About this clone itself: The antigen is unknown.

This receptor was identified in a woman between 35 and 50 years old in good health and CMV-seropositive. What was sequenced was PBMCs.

In nucleotides, the CDR3 is TGTGCCAGCAGCGCCGACAACAGGGGCGATCGAGTAGCTTTCTTT. Translation gives CASSADNRGDRVAFF. This rearrangement joins TRBV9 to TRBJ1-1, with TRBD1 matching over 7 bases. The trim removed 3 bases at V and 10 bases at J, leaving 15 bases unmatched. Per germline, CDR1 SGDLS and CDR2 YYNGEE. This CDR3 has 15 amino acids.